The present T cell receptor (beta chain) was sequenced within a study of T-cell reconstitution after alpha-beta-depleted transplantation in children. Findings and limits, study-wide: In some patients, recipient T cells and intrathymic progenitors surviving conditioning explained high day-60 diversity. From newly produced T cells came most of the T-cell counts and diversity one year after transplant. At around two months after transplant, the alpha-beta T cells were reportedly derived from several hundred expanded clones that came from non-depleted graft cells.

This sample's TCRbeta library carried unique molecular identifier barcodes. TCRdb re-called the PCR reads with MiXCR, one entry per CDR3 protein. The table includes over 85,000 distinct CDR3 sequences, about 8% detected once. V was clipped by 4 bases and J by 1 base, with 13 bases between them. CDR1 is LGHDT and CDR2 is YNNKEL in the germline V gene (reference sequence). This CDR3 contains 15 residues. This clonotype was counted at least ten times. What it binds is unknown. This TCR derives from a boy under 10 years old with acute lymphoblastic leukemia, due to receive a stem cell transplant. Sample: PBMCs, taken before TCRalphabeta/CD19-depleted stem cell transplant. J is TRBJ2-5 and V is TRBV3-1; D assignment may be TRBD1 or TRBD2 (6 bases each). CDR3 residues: CASSLWEDSQETQYF. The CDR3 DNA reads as TGTGCCAGCAGCCTATGGGAGGACAGCCAAGAGACCCAGTACTTC.